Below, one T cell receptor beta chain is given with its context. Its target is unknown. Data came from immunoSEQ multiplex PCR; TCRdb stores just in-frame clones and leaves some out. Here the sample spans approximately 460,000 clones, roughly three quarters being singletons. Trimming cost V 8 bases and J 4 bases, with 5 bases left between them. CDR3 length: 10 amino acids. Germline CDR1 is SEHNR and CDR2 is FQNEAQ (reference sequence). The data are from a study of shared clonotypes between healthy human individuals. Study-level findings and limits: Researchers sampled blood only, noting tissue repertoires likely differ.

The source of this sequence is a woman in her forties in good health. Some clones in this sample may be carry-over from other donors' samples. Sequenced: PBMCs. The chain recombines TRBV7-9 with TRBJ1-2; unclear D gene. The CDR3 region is CASESYGYTF. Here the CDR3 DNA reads TGTGCCAGCGAAAGCTATGGCTACACCTTC.